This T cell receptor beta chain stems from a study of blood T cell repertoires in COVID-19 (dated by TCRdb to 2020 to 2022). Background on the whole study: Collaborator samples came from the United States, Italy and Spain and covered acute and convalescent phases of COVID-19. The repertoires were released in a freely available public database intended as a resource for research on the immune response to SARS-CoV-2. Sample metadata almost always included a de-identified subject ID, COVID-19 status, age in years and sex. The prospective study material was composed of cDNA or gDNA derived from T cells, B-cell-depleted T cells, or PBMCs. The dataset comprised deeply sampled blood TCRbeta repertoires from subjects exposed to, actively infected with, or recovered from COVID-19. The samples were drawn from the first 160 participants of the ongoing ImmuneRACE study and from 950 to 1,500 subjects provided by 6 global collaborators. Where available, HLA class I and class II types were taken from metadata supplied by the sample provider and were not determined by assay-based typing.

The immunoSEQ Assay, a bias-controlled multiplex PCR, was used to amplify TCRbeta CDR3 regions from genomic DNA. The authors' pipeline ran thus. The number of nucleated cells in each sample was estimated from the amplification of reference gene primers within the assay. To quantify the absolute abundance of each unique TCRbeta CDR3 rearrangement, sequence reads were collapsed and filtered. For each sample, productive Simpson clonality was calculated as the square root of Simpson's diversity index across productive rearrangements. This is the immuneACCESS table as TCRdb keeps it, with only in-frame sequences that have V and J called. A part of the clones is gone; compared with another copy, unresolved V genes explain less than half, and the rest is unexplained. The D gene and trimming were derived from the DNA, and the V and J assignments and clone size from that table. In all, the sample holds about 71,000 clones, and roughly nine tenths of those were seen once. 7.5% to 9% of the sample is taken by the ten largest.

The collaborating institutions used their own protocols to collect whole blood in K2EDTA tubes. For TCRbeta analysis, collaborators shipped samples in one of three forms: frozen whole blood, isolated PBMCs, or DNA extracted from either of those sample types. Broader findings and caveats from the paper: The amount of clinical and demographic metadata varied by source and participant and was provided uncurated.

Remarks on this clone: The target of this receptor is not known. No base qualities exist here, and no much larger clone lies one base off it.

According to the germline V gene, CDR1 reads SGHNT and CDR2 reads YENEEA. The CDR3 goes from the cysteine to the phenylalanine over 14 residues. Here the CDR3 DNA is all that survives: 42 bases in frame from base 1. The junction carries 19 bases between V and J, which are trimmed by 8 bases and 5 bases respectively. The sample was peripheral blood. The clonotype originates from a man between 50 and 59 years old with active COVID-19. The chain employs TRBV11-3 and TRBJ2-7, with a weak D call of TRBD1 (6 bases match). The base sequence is TGTGCCAGCGCCAGTCGGGACACCGTCGACGAGCAGTACTTC. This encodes CASASRDTVDEQYF.